The sequence of this T cell receptor (beta chain) was determined in a study of tumor-infiltrating lymphocytes in primary liver carcinoma. This clonotype has a handful of counts. RNA isolated from unsorted whole blood supplied the blood RNA, with germline DNA also extracted. Trimming took 3 bases from V and 1 from J, leaving 10 bases between them. CDR1 MDHEN and CDR2 SYDVKM come from the germline V gene. The CDR3 covers 14 residues. Starting from roughly 540 ng of total RNA, TCR beta cDNA was produced with a primer in the constant region. Amplification in three nested multiplex PCR rounds with slightly modified ARM-PCR gave rise to TCR beta libraries. A C-beta reverse primer was combined with TRBV1-TRBV30 forward primers in the first two PCR rounds, and each round had 10 cycles. TCRdb ran MiXCR on the multiplex PCR reads and lists one entry per CDR3 protein. The table shows 310,000 or so distinct CDR3 sequences, with about 50% occurring only once.

This TCR came from a woman between 25 and 40 years old with primary liver carcinoma and hepatitis B virus infection. The chain combines TRBV28 with TRBJ2-7; D remains ambiguous. Sequencing used peripheral blood. The CDR3 DNA is TGTGCCAGCAGTTTCCGTGGCTATTCCTACGAGCAGTACTTC. Its translation is CASSFRGYSYEQYF.